A selection of T cell receptor beta chains follows, all from one sample in a study of shared clonotypes between healthy human individuals. This table comes from immunoSEQ multiplex PCR, and its TCRdb copy is limited to in-frame clones, with some not included. Of 650,000 to 750,000 clones in the sample, around 72% are singletons; the top ten hold about 1.7%. The sequenced sample was memory CD4+ T cells sorted from blood. The origin of the receptors is a woman in her twenties or thirties in good health. The CDR3 runs from the conserved cysteine through the conserved F or W. Fields, in order: CDR3 length, clone size, D gene, V gene, J gene, CDR3 DNA, CDR3 protein. D genes are given only for firm matches. Clone size appears in some rows only: once, few, many, or a class for an expanded clone.

15,.,TRBD2,TRBV7-8,TRBJ2-1,TGTGCCAGCAGCTCCCGAAATAGCGGGCGCAATGAGCAGTTCTTC,CASSSRNSGRNEQFF
13,.,.,TRBV10-1,TRBJ1-1,TGCGCCAGCAGTCCCAACCAGATCGGGGAAGCTTTCTTT,CASSPNQIGEAFF
15,.,TRBD2,TRBV7-7,TRBJ2-5,TGTGCCAGCAGCGTCGGACTAGCGGAGCAAGAGACCCAGTACTTC,CASSVGLAEQETQYF
14,.,.,TRBV28,TRBJ2-7,TGTGCCAGCAGTCCTCCGGGACATTCCTACGAGCAGTACTTC,CASSPPGHSYEQYF
15,.,TRBD1,TRBV7-8,TRBJ2-5,TGTGCCAGCAGCCCTTACAGGGGTCGTATGGAGACCCAGTACTTC,CASSPYRGRMETQYF
15,.,.,TRBV19,TRBJ2-5,TGTGCCAGTAGTATCTATGGGACGGCGATGGAGACCCAGTACTTC,CASSIYGTAMETQYF
13,.,.,TRBV14,TRBJ1-1,TGTGCCAGCAGCCAGAACACCGACACTGAAGCTTTCTTT,CASSQNTDTEAFF
11,.,.,TRBV20-1,TRBJ2-1,TGCAGTGCTAGGTGGGGTGGGGAGCAGTTCTTC,CSARWGGEQFF
12,.,.,TRBV19,TRBJ2-7,TGTGCCAGTGGAGTTAAGGGATCCGAGCAGTACTTC,CASGVKGSEQYF
15,.,TRBD1,TRBV28,TRBJ1-5,TGTGCCAGCAGTTACGGACAGGGTTTTGATCAGCCCCAGCATTTT,CASSYGQGFDQPQHF
13,.,.,TRBV7-6,TRBJ1-5,TGTGCCAGCAGCCCGGGGAGTTATCAGCCCCAGCATTTT,CASSPGSYQPQHF
15,.,TRBD2,TRBV5-6,TRBJ2-2,TGTGCCAGCAGCCGCGGACTAGCGGGGGACCGGGAGCTGTTTTTT,CASSRGLAGDRELFF
15,.,.,TRBV5-1,TRBJ1-1,TGCGCCAGCAGCTTGGACAGGGATAGGGGCTCTGAAGCTTTCTTT,CASSLDRDRGSEAFF
16,.,.,TRBV28,TRBJ1-2,TGTGCCAGCAGCTCCGGGGGCAGGGCGGAACTCTATGGCTACACCTTC,CASSSGGRAELYGYTF
15,.,TRBD1,TRBV28,TRBJ1-1,TGTGCCAGCAGGCCCGCAACAGGGGAGGAAACTGAAGCTTTCTTT,CASRPATGEETEAFF
14,.,TRBD1,TRBV2,TRBJ2-2,TGTGCCAGCAAAGAAGGGGGCAACACCGGGGAGCTGTTTTTT,CASKEGGNTGELFF
15,.,TRBD1,TRBV27,TRBJ1-1,TGTGCCAGCAGTCTATCGGGACAGGGTGGTTGGGAAGCTTTCTTT,CASSLSGQGGWEAFF
15,.,.,TRBV19,TRBJ1-3,TGTGCCAGTAGTATCGGCGGCAGCTCTGGAAACACCATATATTTT,CASSIGGSSGNTIYF
12,.,.,TRBV25-1,TRBJ1-1,TGTGCCAGCAGTGAAACGGGTTTTGAAGCTTTCTTT,CASSETGFEAFF
14,.,.,TRBV6-1,TRBJ1-5,TGTGCCAGCAGCGATCGACGGGGATGGCAGCCCCAGCATTTT,CASSDRRGWQPQHF
20,.,TRBD1,TRBV5-1,TRBJ2-6,TGCGCCAGCAGCTTGGGCCCGACAGGGGGCCATGGCTCTGGGGCCAACGTCCTGACTTTC,CASSLGPTGGHGSGANVLTF
13,.,.,TRBV28,TRBJ1-2,TGTGCCAGCTGGGACACGTTTTACTATGGCTACACCTTC,CASWDTFYYGYTF
15,.,.,TRBV27,TRBJ1-1,TGTGCCAGCGCTCGGAGGGCCTCGGGGAACACTGAAGCTTTCTTT,CASARRASGNTEAFF
13,.,TRBD2,TRBV29-1,TRBJ2-5,TGCAGCGCCGCCCGGGGGGAGGGGGAGACCCAGTACTTC,CSAARGEGETQYF
13,.,.,TRBV18,TRBJ2-7,TGTGCCAGCTCTCCGACACCCTCCTACGAGCAGTACTTC,CASSPTPSYEQYF
15,.,.,TRBV5-1,TRBJ2-3,TGCGCCAGCAGCTTGCTTGGGACTAGCACAGATACGCAGTATTTT,CASSLLGTSTDTQYF
14,.,TRBD1,TRBV18,TRBJ1-3,TGTGCCAGCTCACGGGGACAGAGAGGAAACACCATATATTTT,CASSRGQRGNTIYF
15,.,TRBD2,TRBV18,TRBJ2-7,TGTGCCAGCTCACCAAAACTAGCGGGAGCCAACGAGCAGTACTTC,CASSPKLAGANEQYF
14,.,.,TRBV10-3,TRBJ2-1,TGTGCCATCAGTGAGTGGGTGGAGTCACGGGAGCAGTTCTTC,CAISEWVESREQFF
15,.,TRBD1,TRBV6-1,TRBJ2-2,TGTGCCAGCAGTGATAGACAGGGGTACACCGGGGAGCTGTTTTTT,CASSDRQGYTGELFF
17,.,.,TRBV4-1,TRBJ1-4,TGCGCCAGCAGCCAATGGGTGGGCGGTGCAACTAATGAAAAACTGTTTTTT,CASSQWVGGATNEKLFF
15,.,.,TRBV6-5,TRBJ2-3,TGTGCCAGCAGAGGGGTACAAGGGGCGGCAGATACGCAGTATTTT,CASRGVQGAADTQYF
13,.,.,TRBV5-5,TRBJ2-7,TGTGCCAGCAGCGGAGGAGGTGATGGCTGGCAGTACTTC,CASSGGGDGWQYF
15,.,TRBD2,TRBV7-9,TRBJ2-7,TGTGCCAGCAGCTCAGGAGCGGGAGTCCTCTACGAGCAGTACTTC,CASSSGAGVLYEQYF
14,.,TRBD1,TRBV2,TRBJ1-4,TGTGCCAGCAGGCTGGGACAGAACAACGAAAAACTGTTTTTT,CASRLGQNNEKLFF
14,few,.,TRBV29-1,TRBJ2-7,TGCAGCGGCGCCCGGGGCGGCGGAGCTAACGAGCAGTACTTC,CSGARGGGANEQYF
14,.,TRBD2,TRBV29-1,TRBJ2-3,TGCAGCGGCGAAGCGGGAGACGGCACAGATACGCAGTATTTT,CSGEAGDGTDTQYF
15,.,.,TRBV25-1,TRBJ1-2,TGTGCCAGCAGTGGGGGGGTAGCTAGCAACTATGGCTACACCTTC,CASSGGVASNYGYTF
14,few,.,TRBV29-1,TRBJ1-2,TGCAGCGTTGAACTCGTGACGGGGGGTAGTGGCTACACCTTC,CSVELVTGGSGYTF